The 20 T cell receptor beta chains listed next were all sequenced from one sample in a study of blood T cell repertoires in COVID-19. The protocol was immunoSEQ multiplex PCR, while the TCRdb copy is restricted to in-frame clones and leaves out a portion. The top ten clones hold roughly 29% of a sample with under 95,000 clones, 65% to 85% of them seen once. The sample was peripheral blood. These receptors were taken from a woman older than 75 with acute or convalescent COVID-19.

The chain is built from TRBV19 and TRBJ1-1; possible D gene TRBD1, 5 bases. The V and J ends lost 3 bases and 3 bases respectively, with 8 bases between them. The CDR3 spans 13 residues. Germline V gives CDR1 LNHDA, CDR2 SQIVND (reference sequence). The chain's CDR3 is CASSIQGDTEAFF. The CDR3, as DNA: TGTGCCAGTAGTATCCAAGGGGACACTGAAGCTTTCTTT.

The DNA for the CDR3 is TGTGCCAGCAGCAGTCCCGGGACAGGCGCCGCCTACAATGAGCAGTTCTTC. This translates into CASSSPGTGAAYNEQFF. The rearrangement uses TRBV7-9 and TRBJ2-1; TRBD1 matches 8 bases. With 5 bases clipped from V and 2 bases from J, the junction kept 11 bases outside the gene matches. Per the germline V gene, CDR1 is SEHNR and CDR2 is FQNEAQ (reference sequence). The CDR3 runs 17 residues. Variable domain in full (rest from reference TRBV7-9 and TRBJ2-1): DTGVSQNPRHKITKRGQNVTFRCDPISEHNRLYWYRQTLGQGPEFLTYFQNEAQLEKSRLLSDRFSAERPKGSFSTLEIQRTEQGDSAMYLCASSSPGTGAAYNEQFFGPGTRLTVL.

This CDR3 reads CASSHLTGGYYEQYF. The CDR3 DNA reads as TGTGCCAGTAGCCACCTGACGGGAGGGTACTACGAGCAGTACTTC. J is TRBJ2-7 and V is TRBV19; 8 positions match TRBD2. The CDR3 sequence is 15 residues long. V shed 6 bases, J shed 3 bases, and the junction held 10 bases outside the gene matches. CDR1 is LNHDA and CDR2 is SQIVND in the germline V gene (reference sequence).

The chain is built from TRBV20-1 and TRBJ2-3; 8 bases are shared with TRBD2. Germline-derived CDR1 and CDR2 are DFQATT and SNEGSKA (reference sequence). The CDR3 spans 14 residues. V dropped 3 bases and J dropped 4; count of bases not matched to a gene: 6. In DNA, the CDR3 is TGCAGTGCTAGTGACCAGCGGGAGCCAGATACGCAGTATTTT. Encoded protein: CSASDQREPDTQYF.

The chain combines TRBV4-1 with TRBJ2-2; TRBD2 aligns across 7 bases. This CDR3 is built from 17 residues. Germline V lookup: CDR1 MGHRA, CDR2 YSYEKL. Losses at the gene ends were 0 bases for V and 0 bases for J; bases not matched to a gene: 4. The CDR3 bases are TGCGCCAGCAGCCAAGATTTCGCGGGGGCGAACACCGGGGAGCTGTTTTTT. It codes for CASSQDFAGANTGELFF.

V gene TRBV5-8 combines with J gene TRBJ2-7; tentatively, D is TRBD2 (6 bases). This CDR3 has 14 amino acids. The germline CDR1 and CDR2 sequences are SGHTS and YDEGEE. The V gene lost 2 bases and the J gene lost 5 bases, with 14 bases spanning the gap. The DNA of the CDR3 is TGTGCCAGCAGCTTCTCGTGGAGGGCGAACGAGCAGTACTTC. Protein sequence: CASSFSWRANEQYF.

The chain carries TRBV5-5 and TRBJ2-1; 16 nucleotides line up with TRBD2. This CDR3 is 18 amino acids long. Trimming took 4 bases from V and 6 from J; bases not matched to a gene: 10. Per the germline V gene, CDR1 is SGHKS and CDR2 is YYEKEE (reference sequence). The CDR3 DNA follows: TGTGCCAGCAGCGCGGGACTAGCGGGAGGGACCGGGGCCAATGAGCAGTTCTTC. Its protein product is CASSAGLAGGTGANEQFF.

This clone was detected once. CDR3 residues: CASSSSSGSYEQYF. Written as DNA, the CDR3 is TGTGCCAGCAGCTCCTCTAGCGGATCCTACGAGCAGTACTTC. The rearrangement uses TRBV13 and TRBJ2-7; 7 positions agree with TRBD2. Trimming cost V 4 bases and J 1 base; bases outside gene matches: 4. CDR1 PRHDT and CDR2 FYEKMQ come from the germline V gene (reference sequence). The CDR3 runs to 14 residues.

This chain links TRBV27 with TRBJ2-7; 10 bases line up with TRBD2. This CDR3 is built from 16 residues. CDR1 and CDR2 (germline): MNHEY, SMNVEV (reference sequence). V was clipped by 1 base and J by 2 bases; unmatched bases: 5. The CDR3 here is CASSLLTSGTPYEQYF. The CDR3 nucleotides read TGTGCCAGCAGTTTATTAACTAGCGGGACCCCCTACGAGCAGTACTTC.

The chain couples TRBV29-1 to TRBJ2-3; 10 nucleotides agree with TRBD2. This CDR3 comprises 15 residues. Trimming cost V 4 bases and J 2 bases; bases outside gene matches: 6. Germline V gene lookup returns CDR1 SQVTM and CDR2 ANQGSEA. CDR3 in DNA: TGCAGCGTTGTAAGGACTAGCGGCATCACAGATACGCAGTATTTT. This sequence encodes CSVVRTSGITDTQYF.

The chain links TRBV2 to TRBJ1-2; 7 nucleotides align to TRBD1. The CDR3 runs to 14 residues. V lost 5 bases and J lost 8; bases outside the gene matches: 11. The V gene's germline CDR1 is SNHLY and CDR2 FYNNEI. CDR3 loop: CASSLDRDRGGYTF. For the CDR3, the DNA is TGTGCCAGCAGTTTGGACCGGGACAGAGGGGGCTACACCTTC.

The J gene is TRBJ2-5, the V gene TRBV10-3; 14 nucleotides match TRBD2. Germline trimming cut 6 bases from V and 5 bases from J; bases unmatched to any gene: 2. Germline loops: CDR1 ENHRY, CDR2 SYGVKD. The CDR3 is 14 amino acids. The CDR3 DNA follows: TGTGCCATCAGCTGGACTAGCGGGAGGGAGACCCAGTACTTC. Translating gives CAISWTSGRETQYF.

This clone was observed a few times. The J gene is TRBJ1-3, the V gene TRBV3-1 (or the pseudogene TRBV3-2); D not resolved. The germline V gene has CDR1 LGHDT and CDR2 YNNKEL (reference sequence). The CDR3 consists of 13 residues. Trimming removed 1 base at V and 4 bases at J, with 5 bases between. The DNA of the CDR3 is TGTGCCAGCAGCCAAGGTCAAGGAAACACCATATATTTT. This translates into CASSQGQGNTIYF.

V is TRBV7-2 and J is TRBJ2-5, with D possibly TRBD1 on 6 matching bases. Germline CDR1 and CDR2: SGHTA and FQGNSA. The CDR3 loop spans 15 amino acids. V lost 1 base and J lost 2, with 11 bases in between. Here the CDR3 reads CASSLGGQGQETQYF. CDR3 bases: TGTGCCAGCAGCTTAGGTGGGCAGGGGCAAGAGACCCAGTACTTC.

The rearrangement joins TRBV27 to TRBJ2-2; D remains unclear. The CDR3 spans 12 residues. V was cut by 8 bases and J by 5 bases, with 9 bases left in between. Germline assignment: CDR1 MNHEY and CDR2 SMNVEV (reference sequence). This CDR3 is CASVARTGELFF. The CDR3 DNA reads as TGTGCCAGCGTCGCCCGGACCGGGGAGCTGTTTTTT.

This clone was seen just once. This chain links TRBV5-1 with TRBJ2-2; 10 positions match TRBD2. Germline values: CDR1 SGHRS, CDR2 YFSETQ. This CDR3 is 19 amino acids long. With V trimmed by 1 base and J by 1 base, 10 bases remained unmatched. CDR3 coding DNA: TGCGCCAGCAGCTTGAGGTGGTCTAGCGGGAGCCTGAACACCGGGGAGCTGTTTTTT. Translated: CASSLRWSSGSLNTGELFF.

This clone showed up just a few times. The V call is TRBV5-6, the J call TRBJ1-5; D perhaps matches TRBD1 (5 bases). The CDR3 runs to 15 residues. Per the germline V gene, CDR1 is SGHDT and CDR2 is YYEEEE. V lost 0 bases to trimming and J lost 4 bases, with 11 bases between them. The CDR3 is CASSLEIDRNQPQHF. The CDR3 nucleotides are TGTGCCAGCAGCTTGGAAATAGACAGAAATCAGCCCCAGCATTTT.

The chain combines TRBV30 with TRBJ2-3; D gene uncertain. The CDR3 is 14 amino acids. V lost 0 bases and J 2 bases, leaving 9 bases between the germline ends. Germline CDR1 reads GTSNPN; CDR2 reads SVGIG (reference sequence). CDR3 residues: CAWSVLAITDTQYF. For the CDR3, the DNA is TGTGCCTGGAGTGTATTGGCAATCACAGATACGCAGTATTTT. Using reference TRBV30 and TRBJ2-3 for the parts outside the CDR3, the full variable domain is SQTIHQWPATLVQPVGSPLSLECTVEGTSNPNLYWYRQAAGRGLQLLFYSVGIGQISSEVPQNLSASRPQDRQFILSSKKLLLSDSGFYLCAWSVLAITDTQYFGPGTRLTVL.

The rearrangement joins TRBV7-9 to TRBJ2-7, with 9 bases that match TRBD2. CDR1 SEHNR and CDR2 FQNEAQ come from the germline V gene (reference sequence). The CDR3 runs 16 residues. V lost 1 base and J lost 7; bases outside the gene matches: 11. CDR3: CASSLGTGLAAQEQYF. Here the CDR3 DNA reads TGTGCCAGCAGCTTAGGAACGGGACTAGCAGCGCAAGAGCAGTACTTC. The full variable domain, rest sourced from reference TRBV7-9 and TRBJ2-7, is DTGVSQNPRHKITKRGQNVTFRCDPISEHNRLYWYRQTLGQGPEFLTYFQNEAQLEKSRLLSDRFSAERPKGSFSTLEIQRTEQGDSAMYLCASSLGTGLAAQEQYFGPGTRLTVT.

V gene TRBV2 combines with J gene TRBJ2-1, with D perhaps matching TRBD1 (6 bases). CDR1 is SNHLY, CDR2 FYNNEI, per germline. This CDR3 comprises 12 residues. Trimming removed 11 bases from V and 9 bases from J, with 17 bases in between. The CDR3 region is CAHGAGVSEQFF. DNA of the CDR3: TGTGCCCACGGGGCAGGGGTAAGTGAGCAGTTCTTC.